These 2 T cell receptor beta chains originate from one sample sequenced in a study of T cell responses to AZD1222 COVID-19 vaccine. Clones were read by immunoSEQ multiplex PCR, and TCRdb kept only the in-frame ones, dropping some. This sample has over 85,000 clones, with about 90% found just once. Specimen: peripheral blood, collected on day 0 of AZD1222 vaccination. All receptors come from an adult in good health.

This CDR3 is CSASVGYGYTF. The CDR3 DNA reads TGCAGTGCTAGCGTAGGCTATGGCTACACCTTC. The gene calls are TRBV20-1 and TRBJ1-2; D gene ambiguous. The CDR3 sequence is 11 residues long. V gave up 3 bases and J gave up 4 bases, with 6 bases separating them. Germline CDR1 DFQATT, CDR2 SNEGSKA (reference sequence).

This chain connects TRBV20-1 to TRBJ1-2; no reliable D call. The germline CDR1 and CDR2 sequences are DFQATT and SNEGSKA (reference sequence). The V gene lost 7 bases and the J gene lost 4 bases, with 10 bases spanning the gap. This CDR3 is 11 amino acids long. The CDR3 DNA reads TGCAGTGGCCGGCAGCTCTATGGCTACACCTTC. This codes for CSGRQLYGYTF.